These 16 T cell receptor beta chains were sequenced from one sample in a study of CXCR3-negative and CXCR3-positive naive CD8 T cells. No antigen has been identified for these receptors. The study, taken as a whole, reports: CXCR3-negative naive cells had less hydrophobic TRB CDR3s than did CXCR3-positive naive cells.

UMI labels and 5' RACE were used to prepare the TRB cDNA libraries. One entry per CDR3 protein, without DNA, is what TCRdb gives after re-calling the 5' RACE reads. The sample has over 55,000 distinct CDR3 sequences. The specimen sequenced was naive CXCR3+ CD8+ T cells from blood. Regarding subset: CD45RO-CCR7+CD27+CD95- naive CD8+ T cells expressing CXCR3 (TNR3+). The receptors originated from a human donor in good health. Some clones in this sample may be carry-over from other donors' samples.

Measured by frequency, this clonotype is medium-sized (0.01 to 0.1%). This chain joins TRBV6-1 and TRBJ2-3; TCRdb reports TRBD2, a call that lacks DNA to check it against. Looked up from germline, CDR1 is MNHNS and CDR2 is SASEGT. This CDR3 has 17 residues. The CDR3 loop reads CASSDWTTSGDTDTQYF.

The chain carries TRBV20-1 and TRBJ1-4; TCRdb selects TRBD1, and the lack of DNA leaves this call unchecked. Germline assignment: CDR1 DFQATT and CDR2 SNEGSKA (reference sequence). CDR3 size: 13 residues. This CDR3 is CSAQTGIDEKLFF.

The chain employs TRBV4-3 and TRBJ2-7; no DNA is available, so the TRBD1 call from TCRdb remains unchecked. Germline CDR1 LGHNA, CDR2 YSLEER. CDR3 length equals 13 residues. The CDR3 loop is CASSQGDWGEQYF.

The chain is built from TRBV28 and TRBJ1-5; the TCRdb D gene call, TRBD1, has no DNA to confirm it. CDR1 and CDR2 from the germline V gene are MDHEN and SYDVKM. The CDR3 is 16 residues long. The CDR3 region is CASSGQGTYWNQPQHF. Full variable domain (missing parts from reference TRBV28 and TRBJ1-5): DVKVTQSSRYLVKRTGEKVFLECVQDMDHENMFWYRQDPGLGLRLIYFSYDVKMKEKGDIPEGYSVSREKKERFSLILESASTNQTSMYLCASSGQGTYWNQPQHFGDGTRLSIL.

The gene calls are TRBV7-3 and TRBJ2-1; TCRdb reports TRBD1, a call that lacks DNA to check it against. The CDR3 is 14 amino acids. Germline V gene data show CDR1 as SGHTA and CDR2 as FQGTGA. CDR3: CASSQGGYYNEQFF.

V usage is TRBV28 and J usage is TRBJ2-1; TCRdb designates TRBD2, a call that cannot be tested without DNA. Germline V gene sequence: CDR1 MDHEN, CDR2 SYDVKM. CDR3 length: 14 residues. The CDR3 here is CASSLGREENEQFF.

The chain employs TRBV6-5 and TRBJ2-7; the TCRdb call, TRBD1, lacks DNA for checking. The CDR3 consists of 12 residues. CDR1 is MNHEY, CDR2 SVGAGI, per germline. The chain's CDR3 is CASLGAAGEQYF.

V is TRBV29-1 and J is TRBJ2-1. The CDR3 consists of 11 residues. Germline CDR1 reads SQVTM; CDR2 reads ANQGSEA. The CDR3 sequence is CSVEDYNEQFF.

The chain links TRBV20-1 to TRBJ2-7; TCRdb names TRBD1, which stays unverified in the absence of DNA. The length of the CDR3 is 12 residues. Germline V gene data show CDR1 as DFQATT and CDR2 as SNEGSKA (reference sequence). The CDR3 is CSATTEGYEQYF.

The chain couples TRBV6-6 to TRBJ2-3. Germline V gives CDR1 MNHNY, CDR2 SVGAGI (reference sequence). The length of the CDR3 is 13 residues. This chain's CDR3 is CASSYSHTDTQFF.

This sequence joins TRBV29-1 and TRBJ2-5; the TCRdb call, TRBD2, lacks DNA for checking. Germline V gene data show CDR1 as SQVTM and CDR2 as ANQGSEA. The CDR3 runs 16 residues. The CDR3 sequence is CSVEESSGLYQETQHF.

The chain joins TRBV11-1 to TRBJ2-1; without DNA, the TCRdb call of TRBD1 cannot be checked. Germline lookup yields CDR1 SGHAT and CDR2 FQDESV (reference sequence). This CDR3 region has 15 residues. The CDR3 sequence is CASSLVRGRYNEQFF.

V is TRBV29-1 and J is TRBJ2-1; TCRdb indicates TRBD2, and absent DNA this call remains unverified. The CDR3 is 14 residues long. Germline-derived CDR1 and CDR2 are SQVTM and ANQGSEA. CDR3 amino acids: CSGFGTSGSDEQFF.

The V gene is TRBV19, the J gene TRBJ1-1. Germline V lookup: CDR1 LNHDA, CDR2 SQIVND (reference sequence). There are 12 residues in the CDR3. The CDR3 reads CASSWGGTEAFF.

The CDR3 protein is CSAYFRDSHHASTDTQYF. The chain joins TRBV20-1 to TRBJ2-3; the D call from TCRdb, TRBD1, cannot be confirmed without DNA. The CDR3 covers 18 residues. The germline V gene has CDR1 DFQATT and CDR2 SNEGSKA (reference sequence).

The CDR3 protein is CATSDPPETGSNSPLHF. V and J are TRBV15 and TRBJ1-6; TCRdb's D call, TRBD1, is unchecked because there is no DNA. The germline V gene has CDR1 LNHNV and CDR2 YYDKDF (reference sequence). CDR3 size: 17 residues.